This T cell receptor beta chain derives from a study of OX40 agonist ivuxolimab in advanced cancers. Study background: Among those enrolled, mean age was about 60 years (range roughly 23 to 85) and about 81% were male.

Study-wide findings and caveats: Within 6 weeks, CD4+ and CD8+ blood T cells expanded clonally at 0.1 to 3.0 mg/kg.

Turning to this clone: Its antigen is undetermined.

Per the germline V gene, CDR1 is SEHNR and CDR2 is FQNEAQ (reference sequence). Between the trimmed V and J ends, which lost 1 base and 7 bases, there was a span of 11 bases. The CDR3 is 14 amino acids. The method was immunoSEQ multiplex PCR; TCRdb's version includes in-frame clones alone and lacks a portion of them. Of fewer than 85,000 clones in the sample, more than 85% were seen once. People who had autoimmune disease history or systemic immunosuppression were excluded. The chain is built from TRBV7-9 and TRBJ2-1, with D unresolved. The receptor comes from an adult with an advanced solid tumor such as melanoma, head and neck, liver or kidney cancer. Sequenced material: CD4+ or CD8+ T cells sorted from blood, taken in a trial of the OX40 agonist ivuxolimab. CDR3 coding DNA: TGTGCCAGCAGCTTAGGGCCCTCAGGAAATGAGCAGTTCTTC. Translating it yields CASSLGPSGNEQFF.